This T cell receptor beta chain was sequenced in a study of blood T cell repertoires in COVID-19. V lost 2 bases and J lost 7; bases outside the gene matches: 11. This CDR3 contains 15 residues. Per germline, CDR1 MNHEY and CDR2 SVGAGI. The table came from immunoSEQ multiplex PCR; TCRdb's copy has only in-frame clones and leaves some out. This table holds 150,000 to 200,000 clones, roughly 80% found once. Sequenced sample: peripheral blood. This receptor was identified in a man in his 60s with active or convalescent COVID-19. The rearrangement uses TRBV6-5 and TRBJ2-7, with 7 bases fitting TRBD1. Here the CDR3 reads CASSYANEGAAEQYF. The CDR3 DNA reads TGTGCCAGCAGTTACGCTAACGAGGGGGCTGCTGAGCAGTACTTC.